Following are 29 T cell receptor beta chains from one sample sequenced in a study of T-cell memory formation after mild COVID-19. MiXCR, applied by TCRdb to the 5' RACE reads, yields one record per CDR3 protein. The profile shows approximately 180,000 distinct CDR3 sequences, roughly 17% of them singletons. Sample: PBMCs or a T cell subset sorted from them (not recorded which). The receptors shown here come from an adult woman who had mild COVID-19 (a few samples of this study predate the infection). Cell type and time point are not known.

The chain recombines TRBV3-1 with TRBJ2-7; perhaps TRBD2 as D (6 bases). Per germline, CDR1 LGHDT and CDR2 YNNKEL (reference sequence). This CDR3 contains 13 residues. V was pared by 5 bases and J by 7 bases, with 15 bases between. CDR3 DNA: TGTGCCAGCAGCTCCAGGCTAGCGCGGGAGCAGTACTTC. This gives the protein CASSSRLAREQYF.

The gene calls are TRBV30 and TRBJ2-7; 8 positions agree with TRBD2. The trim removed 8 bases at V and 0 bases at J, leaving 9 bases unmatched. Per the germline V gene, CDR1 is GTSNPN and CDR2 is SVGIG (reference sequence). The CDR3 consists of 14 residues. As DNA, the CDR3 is TGTGCCGTCGCCCCAAGCGGGAGCTCCTACGAGCAGTACTTC. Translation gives CAVAPSGSSYEQYF.

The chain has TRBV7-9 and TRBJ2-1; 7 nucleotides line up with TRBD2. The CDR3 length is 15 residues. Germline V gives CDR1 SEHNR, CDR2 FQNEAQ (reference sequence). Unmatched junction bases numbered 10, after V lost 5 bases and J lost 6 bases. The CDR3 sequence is CASSQFLTSSNEQFF. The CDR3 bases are TGTGCCAGCAGCCAATTTTTGACTAGCAGCAATGAGCAGTTCTTC. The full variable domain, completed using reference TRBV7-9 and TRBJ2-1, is DTGVSQNPRHKITKRGQNVTFRCDPISEHNRLYWYRQTLGQGPEFLTYFQNEAQLEKSRLLSDRFSAERPKGSFSTLEIQRTEQGDSAMYLCASSQFLTSSNEQFFGPGTRLTVL.

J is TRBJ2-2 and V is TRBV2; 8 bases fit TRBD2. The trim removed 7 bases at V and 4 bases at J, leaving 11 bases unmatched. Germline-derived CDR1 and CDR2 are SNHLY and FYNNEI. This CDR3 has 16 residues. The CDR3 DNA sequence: TGTGCCAGCAATTACGCCGGGACTAGGGGCACCGGGGAGCTGTTTTTT. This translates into CASNYAGTRGTGELFF.

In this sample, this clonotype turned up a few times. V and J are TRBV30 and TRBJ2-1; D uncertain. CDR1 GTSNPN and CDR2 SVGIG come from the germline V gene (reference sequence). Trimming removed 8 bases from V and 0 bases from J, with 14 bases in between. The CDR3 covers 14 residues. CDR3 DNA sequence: TGTGCCCTACTACGGGCAAGCTCCTACAATGAGCAGTTCTTC. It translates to CALLRASSYNEQFF.

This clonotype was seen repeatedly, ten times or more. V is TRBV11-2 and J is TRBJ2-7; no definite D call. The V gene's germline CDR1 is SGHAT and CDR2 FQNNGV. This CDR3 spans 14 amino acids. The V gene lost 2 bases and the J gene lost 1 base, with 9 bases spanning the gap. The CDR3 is CASSLRAPSYEQYF. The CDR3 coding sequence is TGTGCCAGCAGCTTACGTGCCCCTTCCTACGAGCAGTACTTC.

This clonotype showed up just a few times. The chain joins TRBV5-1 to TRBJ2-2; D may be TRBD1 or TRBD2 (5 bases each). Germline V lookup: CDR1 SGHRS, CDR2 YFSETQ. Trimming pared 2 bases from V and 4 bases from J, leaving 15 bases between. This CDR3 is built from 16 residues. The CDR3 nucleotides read TGCGCCAGCAGCTTCTCTGGGGGTCATCCCACCGGGGAGCTGTTTTTT. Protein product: CASSFSGGHPTGELFF.

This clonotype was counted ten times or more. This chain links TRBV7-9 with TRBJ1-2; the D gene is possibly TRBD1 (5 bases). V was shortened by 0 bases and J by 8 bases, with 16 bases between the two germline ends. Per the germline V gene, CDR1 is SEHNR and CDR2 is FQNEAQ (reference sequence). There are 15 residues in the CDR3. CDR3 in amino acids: CASSLAPVGTGGYTF. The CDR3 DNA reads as TGTGCCAGCAGCTTAGCGCCCGTCGGGACCGGAGGCTACACCTTC.

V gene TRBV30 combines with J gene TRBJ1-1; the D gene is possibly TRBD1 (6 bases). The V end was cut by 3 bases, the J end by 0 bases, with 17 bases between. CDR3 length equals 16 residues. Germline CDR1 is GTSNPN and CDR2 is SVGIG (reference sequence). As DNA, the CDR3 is TGTGCCTGGAGAGGGATCAGGGGAATTCTGAACACTGAAGCTTTCTTT. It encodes CAWRGIRGILNTEAFF.

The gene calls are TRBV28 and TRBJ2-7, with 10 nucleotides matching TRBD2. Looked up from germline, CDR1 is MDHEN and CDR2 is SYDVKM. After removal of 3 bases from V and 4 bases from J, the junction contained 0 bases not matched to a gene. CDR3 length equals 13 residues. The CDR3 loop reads CASSFSGRYEQYF. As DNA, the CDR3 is TGTGCCAGCAGTTTTAGCGGGAGGTACGAGCAGTACTTC.

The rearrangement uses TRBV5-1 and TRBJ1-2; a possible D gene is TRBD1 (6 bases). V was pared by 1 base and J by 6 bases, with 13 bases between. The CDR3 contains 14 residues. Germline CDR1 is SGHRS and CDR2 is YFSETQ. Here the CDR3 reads CASSLTGWENGYTF. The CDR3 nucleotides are TGCGCCAGCAGCTTGACAGGGTGGGAGAATGGCTACACCTTC.

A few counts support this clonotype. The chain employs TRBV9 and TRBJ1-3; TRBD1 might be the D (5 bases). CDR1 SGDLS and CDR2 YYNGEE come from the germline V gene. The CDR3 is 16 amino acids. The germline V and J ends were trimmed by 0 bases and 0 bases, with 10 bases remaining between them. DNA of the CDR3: TGTGCCAGCAGCGTAGCTACAGGCCTCTCTGGAAACACCATATATTTT. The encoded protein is CASSVATGLSGNTIYF.

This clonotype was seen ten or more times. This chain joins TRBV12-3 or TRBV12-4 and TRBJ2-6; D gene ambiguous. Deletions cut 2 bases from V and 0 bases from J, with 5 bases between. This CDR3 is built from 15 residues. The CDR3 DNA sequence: TGTGCCAGCAGTTTACGCAGCTCTGGGGCCAACGTCCTGACTTTC. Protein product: CASSLRSSGANVLTF.

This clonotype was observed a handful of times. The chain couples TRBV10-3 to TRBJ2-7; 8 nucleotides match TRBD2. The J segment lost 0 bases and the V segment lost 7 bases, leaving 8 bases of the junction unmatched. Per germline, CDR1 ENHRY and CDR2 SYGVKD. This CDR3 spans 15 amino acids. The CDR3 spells CAIKTAGDSSYEQYF. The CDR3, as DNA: TGTGCCATCAAGACAGCGGGGGACTCCTCCTACGAGCAGTACTTC.

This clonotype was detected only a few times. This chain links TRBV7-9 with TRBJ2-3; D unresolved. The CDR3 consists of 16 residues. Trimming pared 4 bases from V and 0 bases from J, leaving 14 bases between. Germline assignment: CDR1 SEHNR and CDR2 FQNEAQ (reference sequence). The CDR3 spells CASSSILIISTDTQYF. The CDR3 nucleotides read TGTGCCAGCAGCTCAATTCTCATAATAAGCACAGATACGCAGTATTTT.

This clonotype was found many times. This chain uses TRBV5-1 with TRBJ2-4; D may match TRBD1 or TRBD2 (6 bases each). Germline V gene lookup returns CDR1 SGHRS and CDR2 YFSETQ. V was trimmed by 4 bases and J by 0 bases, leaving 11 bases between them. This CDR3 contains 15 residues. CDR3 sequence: CASSLGGLAKNIQYF. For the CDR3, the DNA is TGCGCCAGCAGCCTAGGGGGGCTAGCCAAAAACATTCAGTACTTC.

CDR3 coding DNA: TGTGCCAGCAGTGAGGTGGGGGCCGGCACCGGGGAGCTGTTTTTT. As protein: CASSEVGAGTGELFF. The rearrangement joins TRBV6-5 to TRBJ2-2; weak D call: TRBD1 (6 bases). The germline CDR1 and CDR2 sequences are MNHEY and SVGAGI. This CDR3 contains 15 residues. The V end lost 5 bases, the J end lost 4 bases, and 14 bases lay between the germline ends.

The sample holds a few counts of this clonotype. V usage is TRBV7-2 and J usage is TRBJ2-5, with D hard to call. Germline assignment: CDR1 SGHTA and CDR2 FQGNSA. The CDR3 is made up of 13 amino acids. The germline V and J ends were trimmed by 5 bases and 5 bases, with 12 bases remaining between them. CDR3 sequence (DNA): TGTGCCAGCAGCCGCTCGATTTTGGAGACCCAGTACTTC. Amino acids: CASSRSILETQYF.

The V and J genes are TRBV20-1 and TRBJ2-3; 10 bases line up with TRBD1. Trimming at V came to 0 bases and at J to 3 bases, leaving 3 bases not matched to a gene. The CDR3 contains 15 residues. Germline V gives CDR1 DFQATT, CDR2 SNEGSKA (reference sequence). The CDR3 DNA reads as TGCAGTGCTAGAGATGGGGACAGGGGAACAGATACGCAGTATTTT. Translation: CSARDGDRGTDTQYF.

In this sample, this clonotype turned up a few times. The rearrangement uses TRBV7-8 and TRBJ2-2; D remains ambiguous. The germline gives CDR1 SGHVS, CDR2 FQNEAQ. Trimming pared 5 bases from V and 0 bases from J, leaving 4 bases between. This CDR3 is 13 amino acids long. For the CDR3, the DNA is TGTGCCAGCAGCCGTCCGAACACCGGGGAGCTGTTTTTT. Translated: CASSRPNTGELFF.

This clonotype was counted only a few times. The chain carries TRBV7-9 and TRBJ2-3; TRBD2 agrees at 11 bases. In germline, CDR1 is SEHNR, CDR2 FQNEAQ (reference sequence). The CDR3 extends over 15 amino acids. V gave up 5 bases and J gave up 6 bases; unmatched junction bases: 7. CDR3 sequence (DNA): TGTGCCAGCAGCAATCGTAGACTAGCGGGGGATACGCAGTATTTT. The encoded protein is CASSNRRLAGDTQYF.

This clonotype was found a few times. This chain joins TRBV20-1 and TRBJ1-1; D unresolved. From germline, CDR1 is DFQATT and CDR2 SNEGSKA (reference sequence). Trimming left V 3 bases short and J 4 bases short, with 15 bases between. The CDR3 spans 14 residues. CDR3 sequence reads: CSARHGLWGTEAFF. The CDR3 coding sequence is TGCAGTGCTAGGCATGGGCTGTGGGGCACTGAAGCTTTCTTT.

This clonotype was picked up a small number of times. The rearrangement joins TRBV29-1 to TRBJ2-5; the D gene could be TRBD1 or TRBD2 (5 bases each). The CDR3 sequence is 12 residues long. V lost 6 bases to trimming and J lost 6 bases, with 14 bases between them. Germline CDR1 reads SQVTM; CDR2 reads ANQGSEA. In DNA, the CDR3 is TGCAGCGTCGGGATGGGGACGAAGACCCAGTACTTC. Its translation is CSVGMGTKTQYF.

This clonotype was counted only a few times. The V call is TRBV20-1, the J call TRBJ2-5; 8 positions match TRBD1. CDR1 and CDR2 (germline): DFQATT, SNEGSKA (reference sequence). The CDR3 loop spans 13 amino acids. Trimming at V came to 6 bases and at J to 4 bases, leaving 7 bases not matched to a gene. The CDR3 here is CSAHGQGTETQYF. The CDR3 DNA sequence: TGCAGTGCCCACGGACAGGGTACAGAGACCCAGTACTTC.

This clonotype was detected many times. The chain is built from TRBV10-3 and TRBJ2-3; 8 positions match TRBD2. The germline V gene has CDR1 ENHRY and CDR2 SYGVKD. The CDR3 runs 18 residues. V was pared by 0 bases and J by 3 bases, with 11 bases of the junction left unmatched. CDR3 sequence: CAISESVLKRGRTDTQYF. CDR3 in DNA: TGTGCCATCAGTGAGTCGGTTCTGAAGCGGGGGAGGACAGATACGCAGTATTTT.

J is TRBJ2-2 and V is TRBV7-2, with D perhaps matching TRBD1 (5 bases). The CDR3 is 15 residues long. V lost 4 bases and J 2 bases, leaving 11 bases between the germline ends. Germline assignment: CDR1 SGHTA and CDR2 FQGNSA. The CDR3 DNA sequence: TGTGCCAGCAGCTCAGACAGCCTTAACACCGGGGAGCTGTTTTTT. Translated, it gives CASSSDSLNTGELFF.

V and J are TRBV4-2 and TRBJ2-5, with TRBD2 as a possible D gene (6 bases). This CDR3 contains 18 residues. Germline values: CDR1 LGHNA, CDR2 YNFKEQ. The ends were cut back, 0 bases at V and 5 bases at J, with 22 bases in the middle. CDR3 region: CASSQDRAEALREETQYF. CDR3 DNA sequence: TGTGCCAGCAGCCAAGATCGGGCGGAGGCCCTACGGGAGGAGACCCAGTACTTC.

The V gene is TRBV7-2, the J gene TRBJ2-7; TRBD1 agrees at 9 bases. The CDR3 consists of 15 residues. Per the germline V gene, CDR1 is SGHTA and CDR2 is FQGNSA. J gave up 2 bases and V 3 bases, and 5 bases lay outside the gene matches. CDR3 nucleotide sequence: TGTGCCAGCAGCTTTGGGACAGGGATTCCCTACGAGCAGTACTTC. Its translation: CASSFGTGIPYEQYF.

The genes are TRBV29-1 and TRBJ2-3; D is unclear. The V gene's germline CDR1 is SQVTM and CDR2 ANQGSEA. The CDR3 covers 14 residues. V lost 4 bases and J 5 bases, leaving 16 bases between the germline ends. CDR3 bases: TGCAGCGTTGTCTTCGGAGCGAAGAAAGATACGCAGTATTTT. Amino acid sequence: CSVVFGAKKDTQYF.